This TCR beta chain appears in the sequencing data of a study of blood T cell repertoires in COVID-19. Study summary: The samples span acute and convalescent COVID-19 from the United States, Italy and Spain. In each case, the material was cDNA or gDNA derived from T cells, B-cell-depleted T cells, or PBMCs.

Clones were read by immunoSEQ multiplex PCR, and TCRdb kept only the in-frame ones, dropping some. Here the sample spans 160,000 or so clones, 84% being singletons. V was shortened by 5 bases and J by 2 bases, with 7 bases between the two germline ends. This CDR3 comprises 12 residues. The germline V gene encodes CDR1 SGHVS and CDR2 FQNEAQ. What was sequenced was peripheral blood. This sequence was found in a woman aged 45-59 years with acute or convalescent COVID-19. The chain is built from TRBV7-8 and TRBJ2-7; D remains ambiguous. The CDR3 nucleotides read TGTGCCAGCAGCCCCCGGGCCTACGAGCAGTACTTC. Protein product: CASSPRAYEQYF.